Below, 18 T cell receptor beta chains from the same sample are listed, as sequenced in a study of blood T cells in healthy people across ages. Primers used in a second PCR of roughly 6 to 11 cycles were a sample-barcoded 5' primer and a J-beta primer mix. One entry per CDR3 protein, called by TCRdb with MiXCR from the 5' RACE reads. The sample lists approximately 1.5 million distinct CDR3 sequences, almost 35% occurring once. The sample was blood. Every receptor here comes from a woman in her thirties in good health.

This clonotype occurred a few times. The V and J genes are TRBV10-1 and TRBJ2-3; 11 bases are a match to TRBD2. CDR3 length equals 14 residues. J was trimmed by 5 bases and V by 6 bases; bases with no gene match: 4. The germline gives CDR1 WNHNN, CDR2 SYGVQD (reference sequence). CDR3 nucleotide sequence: TGCGCCAGCAGCGCTAGCGGGGGGCAAGATACGCAGTATTTT. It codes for CASSASGGQDTQYF.

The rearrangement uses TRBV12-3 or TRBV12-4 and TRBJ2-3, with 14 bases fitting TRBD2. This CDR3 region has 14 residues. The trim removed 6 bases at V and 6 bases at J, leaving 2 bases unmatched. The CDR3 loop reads CASSRTSGRDTQYF. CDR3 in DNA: TGTGCCAGCAGCCGGACTAGCGGGAGGGATACGCAGTATTTT.

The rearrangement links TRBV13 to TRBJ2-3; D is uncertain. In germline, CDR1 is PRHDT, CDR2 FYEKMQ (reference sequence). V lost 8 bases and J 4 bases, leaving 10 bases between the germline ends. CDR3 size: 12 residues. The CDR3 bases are TGTGCCAGCTCCGAGAGGCCAGATACGCAGTATTTT. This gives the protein CASSERPDTQYF.

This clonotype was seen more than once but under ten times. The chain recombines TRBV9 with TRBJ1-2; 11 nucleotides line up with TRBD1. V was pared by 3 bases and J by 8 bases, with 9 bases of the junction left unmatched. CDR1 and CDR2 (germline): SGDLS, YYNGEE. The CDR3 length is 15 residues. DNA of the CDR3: TGTGCCAGCAGCGACTACCGGACAGGGGGCTGGGGCTACACCTTC. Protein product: CASSDYRTGGWGYTF.

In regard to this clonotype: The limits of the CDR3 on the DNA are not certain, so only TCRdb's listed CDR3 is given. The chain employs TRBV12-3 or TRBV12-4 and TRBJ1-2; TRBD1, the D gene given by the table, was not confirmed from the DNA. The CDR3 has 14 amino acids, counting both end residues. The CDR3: CASSLVGSGTGNTF.

The CDR3 loop is CASIRTPSSGGTDTQYF. CDR3 DNA sequence: TGTGCCAGCATTAGAACCCCCTCTAGCGGGGGCACAGATACGCAGTATTTT. The gene calls are TRBV6-6 and TRBJ2-3, with 9 bases matching TRBD2. This CDR3 has 17 residues. V shed 7 bases, J shed 1 base, and the junction held 12 bases outside the gene matches. Germline values: CDR1 MNHNY, CDR2 SVGAGI (reference sequence).

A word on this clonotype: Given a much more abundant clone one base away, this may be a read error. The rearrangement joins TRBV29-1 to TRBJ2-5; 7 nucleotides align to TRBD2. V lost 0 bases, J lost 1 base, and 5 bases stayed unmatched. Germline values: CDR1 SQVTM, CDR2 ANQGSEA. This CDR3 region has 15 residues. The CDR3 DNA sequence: TGCAGCGTTGAAGATGGGCGGGAGACCCAAGAGACCCAGTACTTC. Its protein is CSVEDGRETQETQYF. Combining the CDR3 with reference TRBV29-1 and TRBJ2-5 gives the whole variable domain SAVISQKPSRDICQRGTSLTIQCQVDSQVTMMFWYRQQPGQSLTLIATANQGSEATYESGFVIDKFPISRPNLTFSTLTVSNMSPEDSSIYLCSVEDGRETQETQYFGPGTRLLVL.

CDR3 nucleotides: TGTGCCAGTAGTATATGGGGGGGAGAAGCTTTCTTT. Protein sequence: CASSIWGGEAFF. The chain couples TRBV19 to TRBJ1-1, with D perhaps TRBD1 (5 bases). This CDR3 has 12 amino acids. CDR1 LNHDA and CDR2 SQIVND come from the germline V gene (reference sequence). The V and J ends lost 2 bases and 8 bases respectively, with 9 bases between them. Supplemented by reference TRBV19 and TRBJ1-1, the full variable domain reads DGGITQSPKYLFRKEGQNVTLSCEQNLNHDAMYWYRQDPGQGLRLIYYSQIVNDFQKGDIAEGYSVSREKKESFPLTVTSAQKNPTAFYLCASSIWGGEAFFGQGTRLTVV.

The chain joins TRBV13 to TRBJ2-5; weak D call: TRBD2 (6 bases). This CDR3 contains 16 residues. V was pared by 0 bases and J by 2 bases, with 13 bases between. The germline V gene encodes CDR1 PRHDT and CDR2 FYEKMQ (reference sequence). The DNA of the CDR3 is TGTGCCAGCAGCTTAGGCCTGATTAGCGGACAAGAGACCCAGTACTTC. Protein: CASSLGLISGQETQYF. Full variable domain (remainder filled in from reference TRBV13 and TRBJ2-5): AAGVIQSPRHLIKEKRETATLKCYPIPRHDTVYWYQQGPGQDPQFLISFYEKMQSDKGSIPDRFSAQQFSDYHSELNMSSLELGDSALYFCASSLGLISGQETQYFGPGTRLLVL.

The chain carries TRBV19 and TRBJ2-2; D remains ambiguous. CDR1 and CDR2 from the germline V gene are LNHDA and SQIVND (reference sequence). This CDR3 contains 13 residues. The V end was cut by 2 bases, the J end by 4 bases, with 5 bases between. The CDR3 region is CASSIRVTGELFF. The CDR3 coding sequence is TGTGCCAGTAGTATAAGAGTCACCGGGGAGCTGTTTTTT. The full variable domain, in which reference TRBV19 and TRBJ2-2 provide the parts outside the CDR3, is DGGITQSPKYLFRKEGQNVTLSCEQNLNHDAMYWYRQDPGQGLRLIYYSQIVNDFQKGDIAEGYSVSREKKESFPLTVTSAQKNPTAFYLCASSIRVTGELFFGEGSRLTVL.

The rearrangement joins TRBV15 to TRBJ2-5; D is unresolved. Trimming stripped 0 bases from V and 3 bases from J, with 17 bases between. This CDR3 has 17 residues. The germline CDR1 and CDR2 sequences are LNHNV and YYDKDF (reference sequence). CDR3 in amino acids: CATSRDLSRTTKETQYF. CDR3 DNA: TGTGCCACCAGCAGAGATCTGTCCAGGACGACCAAAGAGACCCAGTACTTC.

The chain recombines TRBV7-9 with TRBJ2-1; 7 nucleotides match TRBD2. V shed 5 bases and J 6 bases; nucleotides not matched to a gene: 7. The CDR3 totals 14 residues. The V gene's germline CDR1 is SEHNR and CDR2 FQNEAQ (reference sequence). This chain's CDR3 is CASSAGLIGNEQFF. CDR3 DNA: TGTGCCAGCAGCGCGGGACTAATCGGCAATGAGCAGTTCTTC. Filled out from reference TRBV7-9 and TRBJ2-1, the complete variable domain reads DTGVSQNPRHKITKRGQNVTFRCDPISEHNRLYWYRQTLGQGPEFLTYFQNEAQLEKSRLLSDRFSAERPKGSFSTLEIQRTEQGDSAMYLCASSAGLIGNEQFFGPGTRLTVL.

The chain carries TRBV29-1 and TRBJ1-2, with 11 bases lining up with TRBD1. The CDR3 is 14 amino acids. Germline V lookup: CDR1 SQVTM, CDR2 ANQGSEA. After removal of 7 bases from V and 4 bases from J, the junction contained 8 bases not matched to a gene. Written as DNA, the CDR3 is TGCAGCGGTACCCCCGGGACAGGGGGCTATGGCTACACCTTC. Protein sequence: CSGTPGTGGYGYTF.

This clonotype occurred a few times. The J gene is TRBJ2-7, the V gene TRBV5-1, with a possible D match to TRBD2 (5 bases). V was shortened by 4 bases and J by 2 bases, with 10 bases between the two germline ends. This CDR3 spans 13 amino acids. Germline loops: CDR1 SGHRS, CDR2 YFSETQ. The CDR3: CASSQSSPYEQYF. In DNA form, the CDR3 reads TGCGCCAGCAGCCAGTCTAGCCCCTACGAGCAGTACTTC.

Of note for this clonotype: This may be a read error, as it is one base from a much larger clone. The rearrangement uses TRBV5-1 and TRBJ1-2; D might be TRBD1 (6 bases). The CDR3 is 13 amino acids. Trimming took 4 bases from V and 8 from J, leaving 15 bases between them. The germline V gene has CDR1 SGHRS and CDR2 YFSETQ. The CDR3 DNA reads TGCGCCAGCAGCATAGAGGACAGACAAGGCTACACCTTC. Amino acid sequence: CASSIEDRQGYTF.

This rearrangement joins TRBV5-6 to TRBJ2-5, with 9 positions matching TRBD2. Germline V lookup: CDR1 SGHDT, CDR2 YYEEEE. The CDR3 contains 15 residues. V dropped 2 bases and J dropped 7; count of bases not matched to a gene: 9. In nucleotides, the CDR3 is TGTGCCAGCAGCTTTAATAGCGGGGGCTTGGGGACCCAGTACTTC. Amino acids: CASSFNSGGLGTQYF.

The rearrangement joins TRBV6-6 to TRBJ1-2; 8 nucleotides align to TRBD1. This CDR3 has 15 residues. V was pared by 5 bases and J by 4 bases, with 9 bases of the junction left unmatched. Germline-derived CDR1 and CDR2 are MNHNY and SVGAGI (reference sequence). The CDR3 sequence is CASSLTTGATYGYTF. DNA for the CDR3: TGTGCCAGCAGTCTGACGACAGGGGCAACCTATGGCTACACCTTC.

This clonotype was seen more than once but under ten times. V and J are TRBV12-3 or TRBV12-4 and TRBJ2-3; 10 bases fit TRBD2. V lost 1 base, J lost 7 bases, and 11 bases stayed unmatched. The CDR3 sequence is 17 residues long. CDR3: CASSLEGLAGVRYTQYF. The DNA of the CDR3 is TGTGCCAGCAGTTTAGAAGGGCTAGCGGGAGTCCGGTATACGCAGTATTTT.